The 5 T cell receptor beta chains below all came from one sample that was sequenced in a study of T cell responses to AZD1222 COVID-19 vaccine. Here immunoSEQ multiplex PCR was the method, and the copy in TCRdb shows in-frame clones only, minus some. This table holds some 56,000 clones, about 88% found once. The sample here was peripheral blood, taken 28 days after the second AZD1222 dose. The source of these receptors is an adult who received the AZD1222 COVID-19 vaccine.

The chain links TRBV6-4 to TRBJ2-1; 8 positions agree with TRBD2. Germline CDR1 and CDR2: MRHNA and SNTAGT. This CDR3 has 13 residues. V shed 3 bases and J 7 bases; nucleotides not matched to a gene: 2. The CDR3 reads CASSESGSNEQFF. For the CDR3, the DNA is TGTGCCAGCAGTGAAAGCGGGAGTAATGAGCAGTTCTTC.

The genes are TRBV7-2 and TRBJ2-7; D ambiguous. V dropped 5 bases and J dropped 7 bases, with 27 bases sitting between them. From germline, CDR1 is SGHTA and CDR2 FQGNSA. The CDR3 extends over 17 amino acids. CDR3 in amino acids: CASSDEGVRPGKVEQYF. In DNA, the CDR3 is TGTGCCAGCAGCGACGAAGGCGTGCGGCCCGGTAAGGTAGAGCAGTACTTC.

The rearrangement links TRBV28 to TRBJ2-7; D is ambiguous. Per germline, CDR1 MDHEN and CDR2 SYDVKM. CDR3 length equals 14 residues. V was pared by 1 base and J by 0 bases, with 7 bases between. In DNA, the CDR3 is TGTGCCAGCAGTTTATCTTTCGGCTCCTACGAGCAGTACTTC. Its translation is CASSLSFGSYEQYF.

The chain recombines TRBV12-3 or TRBV12-4 with TRBJ2-3; unclear D gene. The CDR3 covers 13 residues. V gave up 1 base and J gave up 5 bases, with 7 bases separating them. CDR3 DNA sequence: TGTGCCAGCAGTTTAGACTTACAAGATACGCAGTATTTT. Protein product: CASSLDLQDTQYF.

This chain joins TRBV20-1 and TRBJ1-1; perhaps TRBD1 as D (5 bases). Germline-derived CDR1 and CDR2 are DFQATT and SNEGSKA (reference sequence). The CDR3 has 11 amino acids. The DNA for the CDR3 is TGCAGCCTCGGGGCAGTCACTGAAGCTTTCTTT. Its translation: CSLGAVTEAFF.